The 28 T cell receptor beta chains listed next were all sequenced from one sample in a study of T cell responses to AZD1222 COVID-19 vaccine. The assay was immunoSEQ multiplex PCR, and TCRdb's table has in-frame clones only and misses some. This table holds roughly 110,000 clones, roughly 90% found once. The sample was peripheral blood, taken on day 0 of AZD1222 vaccination. These TCRs come from an adult in good health.

This clone was seen once. This sequence joins TRBV11-2 and TRBJ2-7; tentatively, D is TRBD1 (5 bases). Germline V gene lookup returns CDR1 SGHAT and CDR2 FQNNGV. The CDR3 consists of 12 residues. Trimming removed 5 bases at V and 7 bases at J, with 12 bases between. CDR3 in DNA: TGTGCCAGCAGCCCACCGTACAGGGAGCAGTACTTC. Translation gives CASSPPYREQYF.

The chain couples TRBV19 to TRBJ1-1; a weak D match, TRBD1 (5 bases). This CDR3 is 14 amino acids long. The V and J ends lost 0 bases and 6 bases respectively, with 11 bases between them. Germline-derived CDR1 and CDR2 are LNHDA and SQIVND (reference sequence). Here the CDR3 DNA reads TGTGCCAGTAGTATAGAAGCAGGGCGTCCTGAAGCTTTCTTT. Translating gives CASSIEAGRPEAFF.

The rearrangement uses TRBV5-1 and TRBJ2-2; D possibly uses TRBD1 or TRBD2 (5 bases each). The germline V and J ends were trimmed by 3 bases and 5 bases, with 17 bases remaining between them. This CDR3 is 16 amino acids long. Germline V gene data show CDR1 as SGHRS and CDR2 as YFSETQ. The DNA of the CDR3 is TGCGCCAGCAGCTCAGTACCGGGGCTCCCAACCGGGGAGCTGTTTTTT. This gives the protein CASSSVPGLPTGELFF.

This chain uses TRBV28 with TRBJ1-1, with no clear D. Trimming shortened V by 7 bases and J by 1 base, and 16 bases separated the two germline ends. Per the germline V gene, CDR1 is MDHEN and CDR2 is SYDVKM. The CDR3 is 15 amino acids. CDR3 sequence (DNA): TGTGCCAGCATTGGGGTCGGACGGGGGAACACTGAAGCTTTCTTT. Its translation: CASIGVGRGNTEAFF.

This chain uses TRBV7-2 with TRBJ1-5, with D hard to call. Germline V CDR1 and CDR2: SGHTA, FQGNSA. The V end was cut by 1 base, the J end by 0 bases, with 7 bases between. This CDR3 is built from 15 residues. CDR3 protein: CASSLDNYSNQPQHF. In DNA, the CDR3 is TGTGCCAGCAGCTTAGATAATTATAGCAATCAGCCCCAGCATTTT. The full variable domain, its missing parts supplied by reference TRBV7-2 and TRBJ1-5, is GAGVSQSPSNKVTEKGKDVELRCDPISGHTALYWYRQSLGQGLEFLIYFQGNSAPDKSGLPSDRFSAERTGGSVSTLTIQRTQQEDSAVYLCASSLDNYSNQPQHFGDGTRLSIL.

The chain uses TRBV25-1 and TRBJ1-5; D possibly corresponds to TRBD1 (5 bases). Trimming took off 8 bases at V and 5 bases at J, with 16 bases between the two ends. Germline lookup yields CDR1 MGHDK and CDR2 SYGVNS. CDR3 length: 14 residues. As DNA, the CDR3 is TGTGCCAGCCCGGACGACAGATCTCATCAGCCCCAGCATTTT. Translating gives CASPDDRSHQPQHF.

Notes on this clone: At the DNA level, this CDR3 is encoded by other sequences in the same sample as well. The V gene is TRBV25-1, the J gene TRBJ2-2, with TRBD2 identical over 8 bases. The V gene's germline CDR1 is MGHDK and CDR2 SYGVNS. The length of the CDR3 is 16 residues. J gave up 4 bases and V 2 bases, and 6 bases lay outside the gene matches. CDR3: CASSEAQRERTGELFF. The DNA of the CDR3 is TGTGCCAGCAGTGAAGCTCAGCGGGAGCGCACCGGGGAGCTGTTTTTT.

The genes are TRBV27 and TRBJ2-3, with TRBD2 identical over 8 bases. CDR3 size: 14 residues. J gave up 3 bases and V 6 bases, and 5 bases lay outside the gene matches. Germline-derived CDR1 and CDR2 are MNHEY and SMNVEV (reference sequence). CDR3 coding DNA: TGTGCCAGCAGCCCCGCGGGGGGTACAGATACGCAGTATTTT. This codes for CASSPAGGTDTQYF.

This rearrangement joins TRBV7-3 to TRBJ1-1, with D perhaps matching TRBD1 (5 bases). Between the trimmed V and J ends, which lost 1 base and 4 bases, there was a span of 10 bases. CDR3 length: 14 amino acids. The germline gives CDR1 SGHTA, CDR2 FQGTGA. DNA for the CDR3: TGTGCCAGCAGCTTAATGGGGGGAGGCACTGAAGCTTTCTTT. Its protein product is CASSLMGGGTEAFF.

The V and J genes are TRBV30 and TRBJ1-3; D perhaps matches TRBD1 (5 bases). CDR3 length: 14 amino acids. V shed 8 bases and J shed 4 bases, with 18 bases lying between them. Per the germline V gene, CDR1 is GTSNPN and CDR2 is SVGIG (reference sequence). The CDR3 protein is CAQSQGMAGNTIYF. In nucleotides, the CDR3 is TGTGCCCAGAGCCAGGGAATGGCCGGAAACACCATATATTTT. Together with reference TRBV30 and TRBJ1-3, the CDR3 gives the full variable domain: SQTIHQWPATLVQPVGSPLSLECTVEGTSNPNLYWYRQAAGRGLQLLFYSVGIGQISSEVPQNLSASRPQDRQFILSSKKLLLSDSGFYLCAQSQGMAGNTIYFGEGSWLTVV.

V usage is TRBV2 and J usage is TRBJ2-2; 10 nucleotides line up with TRBD1. V trimming: 6 bases; J trimming: 0 bases; junction bases outside the gene matches: 1. The CDR3 length is 15 residues. Germline V gene sequence: CDR1 SNHLY, CDR2 FYNNEI. The CDR3 region has the DNA TGTGCCAGCAGCGGACAGGGGGCGAACACCGGGGAGCTGTTTTTT. This gives the protein CASSGQGANTGELFF.

The chain joins TRBV27 to TRBJ1-5, with TRBD1 matching 7 bases. This CDR3 comprises 15 residues. The germline V gene has CDR1 MNHEY and CDR2 SMNVEV (reference sequence). Trimming took 3 bases from V and 4 from J; bases not matched to a gene: 6. CDR3 DNA: TGTGCCAGCAGTTTTTCGACAGGGACGAATCAGCCCCAGCATTTT. Translation: CASSFSTGTNQPQHF.

This chain uses TRBV24-1 with TRBJ1-5; a weak D match, TRBD1 (6 bases). There are 12 residues in the CDR3. The germline gives CDR1 KGHDR, CDR2 SFDVKD. V lost 10 bases, J lost 4 bases, and 10 bases lay in between. CDR3 sequence reads: CATRTANQPQHF. The CDR3 nucleotides read TGTGCCACGAGGACAGCTAATCAGCCCCAGCATTTT.

CDR3 sequence: CASSFVGSGNTIYF. DNA for the CDR3: TGTGCCAGCAGCTTCGTCGGCTCTGGAAACACCATATATTTT. The chain couples TRBV11-2 to TRBJ1-3; no reliable D call. V was trimmed by 3 bases and J by 0 bases, leaving 6 bases between them. Germline loops: CDR1 SGHAT, CDR2 FQNNGV. The CDR3 is made up of 14 amino acids.

The chain joins TRBV28 to TRBJ1-3; D ambiguous. There are 13 residues in the CDR3. CDR1 MDHEN and CDR2 SYDVKM come from the germline V gene. The V and J ends lost 5 bases and 0 bases respectively, with 5 bases between them. CDR3 sequence: CASSPSSGNTIYF. The CDR3 nucleotides are TGTGCCAGCAGTCCCTCCTCTGGAAACACCATATATTTT.

The chain couples TRBV10-3 to TRBJ2-3; 8 nucleotides line up with TRBD2. Germline V gene sequence: CDR1 ENHRY, CDR2 SYGVKD. The CDR3 has 17 amino acids. V lost 6 bases and J lost 0; bases outside the gene matches: 11. In DNA, the CDR3 is TGTGCCATCAGGGGCGGGGGGCGCGGCACTAGCACAGATACGCAGTATTTT. This codes for CAIRGGGRGTSTDTQYF.

The V and J genes are TRBV7-9 and TRBJ1-1; D remains unclear. Trimming took off 2 bases at V and 6 bases at J, with 13 bases between the two ends. The CDR3 extends over 14 amino acids. The germline gives CDR1 SEHNR, CDR2 FQNEAQ (reference sequence). The CDR3 region is CASSLRVGSSEAFF. DNA for the CDR3: TGTGCCAGCAGCTTAAGAGTCGGGTCTTCTGAAGCTTTCTTT.

CDR3 sequence reads: CASSYKQGAGEQYF. CDR3 DNA: TGTGCCAGCAGTTACAAACAGGGGGCGGGCGAGCAGTACTTC. The chain combines TRBV6-5 with TRBJ2-7; 9 positions match TRBD1. CDR3 length: 14 residues. Germline V CDR1 and CDR2: MNHEY, SVGAGI. V dropped 2 bases and J dropped 6; count of bases not matched to a gene: 5.

In this sample, this clone turned up a few times. The chain combines TRBV7-9 with TRBJ1-5; tentatively, D is TRBD1 (5 bases). Trimming left V 4 bases short and J 3 bases short, with 16 bases between. Germline CDR1 and CDR2: SEHNR and FQNEAQ (reference sequence). The CDR3 is 16 amino acids. Here the CDR3 reads CASSSGRGVFNQPQHF. The CDR3 coding sequence is TGTGCCAGCAGCTCCGGACGGGGGGTGTTCAATCAGCCCCAGCATTTT.

The chain employs TRBV19 and TRBJ1-2; no clear D gene. Germline CDR1 and CDR2: LNHDA and SQIVND (reference sequence). The ends were cut back, 7 bases at V and 1 base at J, with 10 bases in the middle. CDR3 length equals 13 residues. As DNA, the CDR3 is TGTGCCAGTAAGGGCGACCATAACTATGGCTACACCTTC. Its translation: CASKGDHNYGYTF.

The V call is TRBV4-1, the J call TRBJ1-3, with unresolved D. Deletions cut 4 bases from V and 6 bases from J, with 10 bases between. Germline V gene data show CDR1 as MGHRA and CDR2 as YSYEKL. This CDR3 has 13 residues. Here the CDR3 reads CASSLRRENTIYF. In DNA, the CDR3 is TGCGCCAGCAGCCTAAGGAGAGAAAACACCATATATTTT.

A single count supports this clone. V is TRBV10-3 and J is TRBJ1-2; 7 bases match TRBD1. The junction had 4 bases not matched to a gene; V was cut back by 4 bases and J by 2 bases. Looked up from germline, CDR1 is ENHRY and CDR2 is SYGVKD. This CDR3 region has 14 residues. In DNA, the CDR3 is TGTGCCATCAGTGCGACAGGGACCAACTATGGCTACACCTTC. Residues: CAISATGTNYGYTF.

The chain combines TRBV27 with TRBJ2-7; possible D gene TRBD1, 5 bases. V was clipped by 5 bases and J by 1 base, with 9 bases between them. Germline CDR1 MNHEY, CDR2 SMNVEV (reference sequence). The CDR3 spans 13 residues. The CDR3 sequence: CASSGHESYEQYF. CDR3 DNA sequence: TGTGCCAGCAGTGGACACGAATCCTACGAGCAGTACTTC.

The chain recombines TRBV18 with TRBJ1-1; tentatively, D is TRBD1 (5 bases). The V end lost 1 base, the J end lost 1 base, and 7 bases lay between the germline ends. The CDR3 has 14 amino acids. Germline-derived CDR1 and CDR2 are KGHSH and LQKENI. CDR3 DNA sequence: TGTGCCAGCTCACCACTCGGGGGGAACACTGAAGCTTTCTTT. Translation: CASSPLGGNTEAFF.

The chain uses TRBV24-1 and TRBJ1-2; D gene uncertain. The CDR3 has 14 amino acids. V was trimmed by 3 bases and J by 5 bases, leaving 12 bases between them. Germline loops: CDR1 KGHDR, CDR2 SFDVKD. The CDR3 loop reads CATSDPNEVYGYTF. The CDR3 bases are TGTGCCACCAGTGATCCGAACGAGGTATATGGCTACACCTTC.

The chain employs TRBV2 and TRBJ1-1; D is ambiguous. V gave up 6 bases and J gave up 0 bases, with 8 bases separating them. The CDR3 is 13 residues long. In germline, CDR1 is SNHLY, CDR2 FYNNEI. The CDR3 sequence is CASRQGMNTEAFF. CDR3 DNA sequence: TGTGCCAGCAGGCAAGGAATGAACACTGAAGCTTTCTTT.

J is TRBJ2-7 and V is TRBV28; D may be TRBD1 or TRBD2 (6 bases each). Trimming left V 8 bases short and J 5 bases short, with 19 bases between. There are 14 residues in the CDR3. Germline V lookup: CDR1 MDHEN, CDR2 SYDVKM. The DNA of the CDR3 is TGTGCCAGCCGCAAGGGGGGCACCGTGAACGAGCAGTACTTC. It is translated as CASRKGGTVNEQYF. Looking up the rest from reference TRBV28 and TRBJ2-7 gives the full variable domain: DVKVTQSSRYLVKRTGEKVFLECVQDMDHENMFWYRQDPGLGLRLIYFSYDVKMKEKGDIPEGYSVSREKKERFSLILESASTNQTSMYLCASRKGGTVNEQYFGPGTRLTVT.

The rearrangement links TRBV9 to TRBJ2-5; TRBD1 is a possible D gene (5 bases). The CDR3 has 14 amino acids. V gave up 0 bases and J gave up 2 bases, with 8 bases separating them. Germline loops: CDR1 SGDLS, CDR2 YYNGEE. Here the CDR3 reads CASSVDHRQETQYF. DNA of the CDR3: TGTGCCAGCAGCGTAGATCACAGGCAAGAGACCCAGTACTTC.